This TCR beta chain was obtained from a study of vaccination and CD4 T cells after COVID-19. Study-wide context: The stimulus for the cells was overlapping spike peptides derived from SARS-CoV-2, HCoV-NL63, HCoV-OC43 and HCoV-229E.

Germline V gives CDR1 SEHNR, CDR2 FQNEAQ (reference sequence). Trimming at V came to 7 bases and at J to 3 bases, leaving 8 bases not matched to a gene. This CDR3 region has 18 residues. A remark on this clonotype: Antigen unknown.

Sequencing of DNA taken from cultured CD4+ T cells relied on the Oncomine TCR Beta short-read assay. DNA came from CD4+ T cells after culture. MiXCR, applied by TCRdb to the PCR reads, yields one record per CDR3 protein. The repertoire holds 10,000 to 15,000 distinct CDR3 sequences, with roughly 70% as singletons. Treatment in this sample: approximately 11-day PBMC culture with coronavirus spike peptide pools or control peptides (ViraFEST assay). The clonotype was recovered from a human donor who had recovered from COVID-19. Material: CD4+ T cells from blood, cultured in vitro. The rearrangement links TRBV7-9 to TRBJ2-2; 16 nucleotides align to TRBD2. The CDR3 nucleotides read TGTGCCAGCAATACCGGGACTAGCGGGAGGGCGTACACCGGGGAGCTGTTTTTT. Translated, it gives CASNTGTSGRAYTGELFF.